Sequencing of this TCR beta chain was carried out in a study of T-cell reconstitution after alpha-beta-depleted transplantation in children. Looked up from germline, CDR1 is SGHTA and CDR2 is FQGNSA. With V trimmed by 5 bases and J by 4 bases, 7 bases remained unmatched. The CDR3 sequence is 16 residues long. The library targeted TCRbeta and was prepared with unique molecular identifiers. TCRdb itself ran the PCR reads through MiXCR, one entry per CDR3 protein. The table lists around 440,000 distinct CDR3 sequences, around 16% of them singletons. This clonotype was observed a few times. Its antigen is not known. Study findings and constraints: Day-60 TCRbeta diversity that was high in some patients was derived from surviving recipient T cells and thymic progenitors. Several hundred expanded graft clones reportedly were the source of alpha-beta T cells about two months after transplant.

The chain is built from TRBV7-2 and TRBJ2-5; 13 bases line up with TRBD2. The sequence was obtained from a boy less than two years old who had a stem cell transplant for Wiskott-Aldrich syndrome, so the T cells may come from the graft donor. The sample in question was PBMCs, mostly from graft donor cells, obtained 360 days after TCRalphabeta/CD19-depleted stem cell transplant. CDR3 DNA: TGTGCCAGCAGCAAAGGAAGGACTAGCGGGAGAGAGACCCAGTACTTC. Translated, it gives CASSKGRTSGRETQYF.